The TCR beta chain under discussion was sequenced for a study of CD8+ T cells in alopecia areata. General study results and limits: For lesional scalp, especially alopecia totalis/universalis, clonality was higher than in normal scalp.

RNA extraction and reverse transcription yielded cDNA as sequencing template. The assay was immunoSEQ multiplex PCR, and TCRdb's table has in-frame clones only and misses some. The sample contains about 110,000 clones, 59% of which appear only once. Deletions cut 4 bases from V and 5 bases from J, with 11 bases between. Looked up from germline, CDR1 is MNHEY and CDR2 is SMNVEV (reference sequence). The CDR3 has 13 amino acids. This clone has a single count. Its specificity is unknown. Sequenced input: CD8+ T cells sorted from blood. V and J are TRBV27 and TRBJ2-5; possibly TRBD1 or TRBD2 for D (6 bases each). The receptor was isolated from a human donor in good health. CDR3 sequence (DNA): TGTGCCAGCAGTTATGGGGGGCCGGAGACCCAGTACTTC. Translation: CASSYGGPETQYF.